These 25 T cell receptor beta chains were sequenced from one sample in a study of T-cell reconstitution after alpha-beta-depleted transplantation in children. Preparation of the TCRbeta library used unique molecular identifiers. TCRdb re-derived calls from the PCR reads in MiXCR, one entry per CDR3 protein. Of hundreds of thousands of distinct CDR3 sequences listed, around 15% are singletons. The specimen comprised PBMCs, mostly from graft donor cells, sampled 360 days after TCRalphabeta/CD19-depleted stem cell transplant. The receptors derive from a boy younger than two who had a stem cell transplant for Wiskott-Aldrich syndrome, so the T cells may come from the graft donor.

This chain uses TRBV18 with TRBJ2-7; D call uncertain. Between the trimmed V and J ends, which lost 2 bases and 1 base, there was a span of 12 bases. Germline lookup yields CDR1 KGHSH and CDR2 LQKENI. The CDR3 spans 15 residues. CDR3 in amino acids: CASSPTRTYSYEQYF. CDR3 DNA: TGTGCCAGCTCACCAACTCGGACGTATTCCTACGAGCAGTACTTC.

This chain links TRBV5-4 with TRBJ2-5; TRBD1 might be the D (6 bases). Germline V CDR1 and CDR2: SGHNT, YYREEE (reference sequence). V lost 3 bases, J lost 5 bases, and 20 bases lay in between. CDR3 length: 16 residues. The CDR3 DNA reads TGTGCCAGCAGCTCCTTCCCTAGGGGGAGAGGGGAGACCCAGTACTTC. This gives the protein CASSSFPRGRGETQYF. Full variable domain (remainder filled in from reference TRBV5-4 and TRBJ2-5): ETGVTQSPTHLIKTRGQQVTLRCSSQSGHNTVSWYQQALGQGPQFIFQYYREEENGRGNFPPRFSGLQFPNYSSELNVNALELDDSALYLCASSSFPRGRGETQYFGPGTRLLVL.

The J gene is TRBJ2-6, the V gene TRBV6-2 or TRBV6-3; the D is unclear. This CDR3 comprises 13 residues. The V gene lost 6 bases and the J gene lost 0 bases, with 3 bases spanning the gap. Germline loops: CDR1 MNHEY, CDR2 SVGEGT. The CDR3 region has the DNA TGTGCCAGCAGACTCTCTGGGGCCAACGTCCTGACTTTC. The encoded protein is CASRLSGANVLTF.

A few counts support this clonotype. CDR3 amino acids: CASSQGTTYEQYF. For the CDR3, the DNA is TGCGCCAGCAGCCAAGGAACAACCTACGAGCAGTACTTC. V gene TRBV4-3 combines with J gene TRBJ2-7, with D unclear. V dropped 1 base and J dropped 2 bases, with 6 bases sitting between them. The CDR3 runs 13 residues. CDR1 and CDR2 (germline): LGHNA, YSLEER.

This chain links TRBV10-3 with TRBJ2-7; 8 bases are shared with TRBD1. The length of the CDR3 is 14 residues. V was clipped by 8 bases and J by 5 bases; unmatched bases: 11. Per germline, CDR1 ENHRY and CDR2 SYGVKD. CDR3 bases: TGTGCCATCGGCTCCTCGGGACAGGTTAACGAGCAGTACTTC. It specifies CAIGSSGQVNEQYF.

This clonotype was counted a few times. The J gene is TRBJ2-3, the V gene TRBV20-1; 8 nucleotides match TRBD2. This CDR3 has 14 amino acids. J lost 2 bases, V lost 5 bases, and 6 bases had no gene match. CDR1 and CDR2 (germline): DFQATT, SNEGSKA (reference sequence). The CDR3 coding sequence is TGCAGTGCTCTGATAGCGGGATTCACAGATACGCAGTATTTT. Protein product: CSALIAGFTDTQYF.

V is TRBV20-1 and J is TRBJ2-1; D is unclear. Germline V gene data show CDR1 as DFQATT and CDR2 as SNEGSKA (reference sequence). The CDR3 spans 13 residues. V lost 6 bases and J 8 bases, leaving 17 bases between the germline ends. CDR3 residues: CSAKRLTSYEQFF. DNA for the CDR3: TGCAGTGCCAAACGACTGACATCCTATGAGCAGTTCTTC.

There are many counts of this clonotype. V gene TRBV11-1 combines with J gene TRBJ2-5; 8 bases line up with TRBD2. The CDR3 length is 17 residues. After removal of 4 bases from V and 4 bases from J, the junction contained 14 bases not matched to a gene. Germline CDR1 is SGHAT and CDR2 is FQDESV (reference sequence). The CDR3 is CASSSRKGTRDGETQYF. The CDR3 DNA reads TGTGCCAGCAGCTCCCGAAAAGGGACTAGAGACGGAGAGACCCAGTACTTC.

This chain joins TRBV11-2 and TRBJ2-1; 11 positions agree with TRBD2. Looked up from germline, CDR1 is SGHAT and CDR2 is FQNNGV. V trimming: 6 bases; J trimming: 2 bases; junction bases outside the gene matches: 9. This CDR3 comprises 17 residues. The CDR3 reads CASSSPGLADPYNEQFF. CDR3 nucleotides: TGTGCCAGCAGTTCACCGGGACTAGCGGACCCCTACAATGAGCAGTTCTTC.

This clonotype was observed a handful of times. V gene TRBV7-9 combines with J gene TRBJ2-5, with 7 bases that match TRBD1. Germline V gene sequence: CDR1 SEHNR, CDR2 FQNEAQ (reference sequence). This CDR3 region has 14 residues. J lost 3 bases, V lost 4 bases, and 5 bases had no gene match. CDR3 sequence reads: CASSWRGTEETQYF. In nucleotides, the CDR3 is TGTGCCAGCAGCTGGAGAGGGACAGAAGAGACCCAGTACTTC.

This clonotype was counted between two and nine times. V gene TRBV4-3 combines with J gene TRBJ2-1; 9 bases fit TRBD2. Germline CDR1 reads LGHNA; CDR2 reads YSLEER. The CDR3 runs to 17 residues. Losses at the gene ends were 0 bases for V and 4 bases for J; bases not matched to a gene: 7. In nucleotides, the CDR3 is TGCGCCAGCAGCCAAGAATGGCGGGAGGGCCGGTACAATGAGCAGTTCTTC. Its protein product is CASSQEWREGRYNEQFF.

The chain couples TRBV28 to TRBJ1-2; D may be TRBD1 (6 bases). In germline, CDR1 is MDHEN, CDR2 SYDVKM. Trimming removed 2 bases at V and 4 bases at J, with 14 bases between. This CDR3 comprises 15 residues. For the CDR3, the DNA is TGTGCCAGCAGTTTAACCCCTGGACAGTTCTATGGCTACACCTTC. Protein product: CASSLTPGQFYGYTF.

V and J are TRBV5-1 and TRBJ1-2; tentatively, D is TRBD1 (5 bases). The V end lost 1 base, the J end lost 1 base, and 14 bases lay between the germline ends. Germline assignment: CDR1 SGHRS and CDR2 YFSETQ. This CDR3 is 16 amino acids long. The CDR3 DNA follows: TGCGCCAGCAGCTTGTTGGTCCGGGACGGTAACTATGGCTACACCTTC. Residues: CASSLLVRDGNYGYTF. The entire variable domain, with the rest obtained from reference TRBV5-1 and TRBJ1-2, is as follows: KAGVTQTPRYLIKTRGQQVTLSCSPISGHRSVSWYQQTPGQGLQFLFEYFSETQRNKGNFPGRFSGRQFSNSRSEMNVSTLELGDSALYLCASSLLVRDGNYGYTFGSGTRLTVV.

The chain recombines TRBV24-1 with TRBJ2-1; the D gene is possibly TRBD2 (5 bases). Germline V gives CDR1 KGHDR, CDR2 SFDVKD. V shed 4 bases and J shed 10 bases, with 22 bases lying between them. This CDR3 region has 16 residues. The CDR3 sequence: CATSDPRKRRCLEQFF. The CDR3, as DNA: TGTGCCACCAGTGACCCGAGGAAGCGGAGATGCCTCGAGCAGTTCTTC.

This clonotype was counted between two and nine times. The genes are TRBV12-3 or TRBV12-4 and TRBJ1-1; 11 bases map to TRBD1. The CDR3 runs to 16 residues. Unmatched junction bases numbered 6, after V lost 6 bases and J lost 0 bases. In nucleotides, the CDR3 is TGTGCCAGCAGCCCGGACAGGGGGCCTATGAACACTGAAGCTTTCTTT. This translates into CASSPDRGPMNTEAFF.

The J gene is TRBJ1-1, the V gene TRBV7-9, with D tentatively TRBD1 (5 bases). V dropped 0 bases and J dropped 6 bases, with 11 bases sitting between them. This CDR3 region has 14 residues. Germline V gives CDR1 SEHNR, CDR2 FQNEAQ (reference sequence). The CDR3 DNA sequence: TGTGCCAGCAGCTTAGCTGGGGGGAAGGCTGAAGCTTTCTTT. This codes for CASSLAGGKAEAFF.

The V and J genes are TRBV27 and TRBJ2-7; 9 bases fit TRBD2. Looked up from germline, CDR1 is MNHEY and CDR2 is SMNVEV (reference sequence). The CDR3 loop spans 14 amino acids. V dropped 6 bases and J dropped 2; count of bases not matched to a gene: 5. As DNA, the CDR3 is TGTGCCAGCAGATTAGCGGGAGCACCCTACGAGCAGTACTTC. Translation gives CASRLAGAPYEQYF.

The chain recombines TRBV4-3 with TRBJ2-1, with D possibly being TRBD2 (6 bases). CDR1 LGHNA and CDR2 YSLEER come from the germline V gene. Trimming cost V 6 bases and J 1 base, with 10 bases left between them. This CDR3 has 14 residues. CDR3 sequence: CASSCGASYNEQFF. The CDR3 region has the DNA TGCGCCAGCAGTTGCGGGGCGTCCTACAATGAGCAGTTCTTC.

Ten or more counts support this clonotype. The chain employs TRBV20-1 and TRBJ2-2, with D possibly matching TRBD1 (5 bases). This CDR3 region has 13 residues. V gave up 4 bases and J gave up 5 bases, with 11 bases separating them. The germline gives CDR1 DFQATT, CDR2 SNEGSKA (reference sequence). The chain's CDR3 is CSANNPGTGELFF. The CDR3 DNA follows: TGCAGTGCTAATAATCCAGGGACCGGGGAGCTGTTTTTT.

This clonotype came up a few times. The V call is TRBV10-3, the J call TRBJ2-3; TRBD2 aligns across 8 bases. This CDR3 has 14 residues. Germline V lookup: CDR1 ENHRY, CDR2 SYGVKD. V lost 10 bases to trimming and J lost 1 base; unmatched junction nucleotides: 7. The CDR3 spells CATGGGSGTDTQYF. The CDR3 nucleotides are TGTGCCACCGGGGGGGGCAGCGGCACAGATACGCAGTATTTT.

This clonotype was seen more than once but under ten times. This chain links TRBV9 with TRBJ1-2; a weak D match, TRBD1 (6 bases). The CDR3 extends over 14 amino acids. V was pared by 2 bases and J by 2 bases, with 10 bases between. In germline, CDR1 is SGDLS, CDR2 YYNGEE. CDR3 sequence reads: CASSVAGDNYGYTF. CDR3 coding DNA: TGTGCCAGCAGCGTCGCAGGGGACAACTATGGCTACACCTTC.

The chain carries TRBV28 and TRBJ2-1; TRBD2 matches at 7 bases. V shed 6 bases, J shed 5 bases, and the junction held 10 bases outside the gene matches. This CDR3 region has 15 residues. Germline V gene sequence: CDR1 MDHEN, CDR2 SYDVKM. The CDR3 bases are TGTGCCAGCAGCCTCCCCGGGACTAAAAACAATGAGCAGTTCTTC. This sequence encodes CASSLPGTKNNEQFF.

This clonotype has a handful of counts. The DNA of the CDR3 is TGTGCCAGCAGCTGGGGGGGAAAGGAGACCCAGTACTTC. This encodes CASSWGGKETQYF. The chain carries TRBV7-9 and TRBJ2-5; 7 bases align to TRBD2. The CDR3 sequence is 13 residues long. Germline V gene data show CDR1 as SEHNR and CDR2 as FQNEAQ (reference sequence). V lost 4 bases, J lost 5 bases, and 4 bases stayed unmatched. Full variable domain (outside the CDR3, taken from reference TRBV7-9 and TRBJ2-5): DTGVSQNPRHKITKRGQNVTFRCDPISEHNRLYWYRQTLGQGPEFLTYFQNEAQLEKSRLLSDRFSAERPKGSFSTLEIQRTEQGDSAMYLCASSWGGKETQYFGPGTRLLVL.

The table lists this clonotype with a few counts. The chain links TRBV6-2 or TRBV6-3 to TRBJ2-1; 8 bases align to TRBD1. The V and J ends lost 6 bases and 6 bases, in that order; junction bases with no gene match: 10. CDR1 and CDR2 from the germline V gene are MNHEY and SVGEGT. This CDR3 region has 15 residues. The CDR3 loop reads CASSGQGFLSNEQFF. The CDR3, as DNA: TGTGCCAGCAGCGGACAGGGATTTTTGAGCAATGAGCAGTTCTTC.

V and J are TRBV12-3 or TRBV12-4 and TRBJ2-5; D gene uncertain. V dropped 5 bases and J dropped 1 base, with 11 bases sitting between them. This CDR3 comprises 14 residues. The CDR3 spells CASSLMGLQETQYF. In DNA form, the CDR3 reads TGTGCCAGCAGTCTTATGGGCCTCCAAGAGACCCAGTACTTC.